This T cell receptor (beta chain) was recorded in a study of blood T cell repertoires in COVID-19 (TCRdb year 2020). Describing the broader study: Collaborator samples came from the United States, Italy and Spain and covered acute and convalescent phases of COVID-19. The samples were drawn from two sources: the first 160 participants of the ongoing ImmuneRACE study, and 1,200 or so subjects contributed by 6 global collaborators. Subjects who had been exposed to COVID-19, were actively infected with it, or had recovered from it provided the deeply sampled blood TCRbeta repertoires that made up the dataset. The prospective study material was composed of cDNA or gDNA derived from T cells, B-cell-depleted T cells, or PBMCs. HLA class I and class II types, where available, came from metadata supplied by the sample provider rather than from assay-based typing. A freely available public database, intended as a resource for researchers studying the immune response to SARS-CoV-2, is where the repertoires were released. Sample metadata almost always included a de-identified subject ID, COVID-19 status, age in years and sex.

Overall study outcomes, separate from this receptor: Clinical and demographic metadata were provided uncurated, with the amount varying by source and participant.

Collaborating institutions collected whole blood in K2EDTA tubes following their own protocols. For TCRbeta analysis, collaborators shipped samples as frozen whole blood, isolated PBMCs, or DNA extracted from either of those sample types. Turning to this clone: The target of this receptor is not known. Base qualities are missing; no much larger clone stands one base away.

The immunoSEQ Assay, a bias-controlled multiplex PCR, was used to amplify TCRbeta CDR3 regions from genomic DNA. As for the original processing: Nucleated cell counts per sample were estimated from amplification of reference gene primers within the assay. Sequence reads were collapsed and filtered to measure the absolute abundance of every unique TCRbeta CDR3 rearrangement. Productive Simpson clonality was computed per sample as the square root of Simpson's diversity index over productive rearrangements. TCRdb retrieved this table from immuneACCESS and kept in-frame rearrangements only. Not all clones are present; in checked studies, unresolved V genes account for under half, and no reason is known for the remainder. That table gives V, J and clone size, and the DNA gave D and trimming. The sample contains around 140,000 clones, approximately 86% of them found a single time. The ten biggest clones cover 1.5% to 2% of the sample.

Sequenced: peripheral blood. This TCR was sampled from a man aged 65 to 85 with acute or convalescent COVID-19.

The CDR3 reads CATSERDRRSYNSPLHF. The DNA sequence follows: TGTGCCACCAGTGAGAGAGACAGGCGCTCCTATAATTCACCCCTCCACTTT. This sequence uses TRBV24-1 and TRBJ1-6; the D gene is perhaps TRBD1, on 6 matching bases. The CDR3 spans 17 residues, from the cysteine through the phenylalanine. Only the CDR3 DNA stays, 51 bases, in frame from base 1. The germline ends are 12 bases apart after V is trimmed by 4 bases and J by 0 bases. The germline V gene encodes CDR1 KGHDR and CDR2 SFDVKD.